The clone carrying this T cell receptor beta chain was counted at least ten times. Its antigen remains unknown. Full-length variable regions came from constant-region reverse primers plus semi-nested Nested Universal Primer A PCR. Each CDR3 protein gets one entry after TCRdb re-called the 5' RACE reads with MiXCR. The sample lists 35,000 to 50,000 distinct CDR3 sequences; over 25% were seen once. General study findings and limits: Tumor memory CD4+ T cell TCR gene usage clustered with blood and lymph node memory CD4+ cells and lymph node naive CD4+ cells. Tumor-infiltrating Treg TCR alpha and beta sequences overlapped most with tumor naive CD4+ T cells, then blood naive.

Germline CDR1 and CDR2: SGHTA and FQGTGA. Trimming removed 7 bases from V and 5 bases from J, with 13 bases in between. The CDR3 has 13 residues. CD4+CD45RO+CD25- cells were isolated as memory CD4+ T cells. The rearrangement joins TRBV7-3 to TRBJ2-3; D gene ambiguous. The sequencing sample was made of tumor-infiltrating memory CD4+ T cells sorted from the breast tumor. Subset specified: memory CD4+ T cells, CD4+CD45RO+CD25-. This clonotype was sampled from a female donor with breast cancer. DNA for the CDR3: TGTGCCAGCAACTACGAATGGGGAGATACGCAGTATTTT. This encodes CASNYEWGDTQYF.